This T cell receptor beta chain was sequenced during a study of CD8+ T cells in alopecia areata. Turning to the study itself: In an open-label trial, patients got 5 to 10 mg tofacitinib twice daily. Study-level findings and limits: Elevated clonality characterized lesional scalp relative to normal scalp, particularly in alopecia totalis/universalis.

RNA extraction was followed by reverse transcription into cDNA, which acted as the sequencing template. Repertoires were generated with immunoSEQ multiplex PCR, while TCRdb's copy carries only in-frame clones and drops some. The table includes 140,000 to 150,000 clones, 47% detected once. CDR1 is MNHEY, CDR2 SMNVEV, per germline (reference sequence). V was pared by 8 bases and J by 6 bases, with 13 bases between. This CDR3 region has 12 residues. Remarks on this clone: What it binds is not known.

Alopecia areata patients provided lesional scalp punch biopsies and peripheral blood, both collected for the study. Cell sorting on a FACSAria was used to separate CD4+ and CD8+ T cells from the PBMCs. The V call is TRBV27, the J call TRBJ1-2; TRBD1 is a possible D gene (5 bases). The sequenced material came from CD4+ T cells sorted from blood. The source is a human donor with alopecia areata. CDR3 in DNA: TGTGCCAGCTCGTCAGGGTGGGATGGCTACACCTTC. It yields the protein CASSSGWDGYTF.